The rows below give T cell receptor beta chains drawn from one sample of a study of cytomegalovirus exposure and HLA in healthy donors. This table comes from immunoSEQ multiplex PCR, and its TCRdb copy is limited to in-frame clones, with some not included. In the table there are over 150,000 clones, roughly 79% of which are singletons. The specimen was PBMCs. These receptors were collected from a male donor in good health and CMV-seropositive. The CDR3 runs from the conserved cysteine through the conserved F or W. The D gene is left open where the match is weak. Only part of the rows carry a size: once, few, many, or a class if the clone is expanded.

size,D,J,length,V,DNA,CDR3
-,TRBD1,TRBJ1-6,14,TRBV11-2,TGTGCCAGCAGCCGTGACAGGGAGAATTCACCCCTCCACTTT,CASSRDRENSPLHF
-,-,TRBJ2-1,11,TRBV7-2,TGTGCCAGCAGTCTTAACAATGAGCAGTTCTTC,CASSLNNEQFF
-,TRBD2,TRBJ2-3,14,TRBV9,TGTGCCAGCAGCCCATGGACTAGCGCAGATACGCAGTATTTT,CASSPWTSADTQYF
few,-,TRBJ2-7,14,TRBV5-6,TGTGCCAGCAGCTCTACCCCACTGTCCTACGAGCAGTACTTC,CASSSTPLSYEQYF
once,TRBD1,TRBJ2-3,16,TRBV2,TGTGCCAGCAGTTTTTCCGGGACAGGGGAAGCAGATACGCAGTATTTT,CASSFSGTGEADTQYF
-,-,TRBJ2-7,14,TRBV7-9,TGTGCCAGCAGCTTAGCACAGAGGGATTCCGAGCAGTACTTC,CASSLAQRDSEQYF
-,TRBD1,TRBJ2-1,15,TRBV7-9,TGTGCCAGCAGCCTCGGGACAGGGGGACCCAATGAGCAGTTCTTC,CASSLGTGGPNEQFF
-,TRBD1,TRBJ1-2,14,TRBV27,TGTGCCAGCAGTTTCGGGCAGGGGGACTATGGCTACACCTTC,CASSFGQGDYGYTF
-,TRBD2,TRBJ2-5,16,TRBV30,TGTGCCTGGAGTGTACGAAGCGGGGGGTCCCAAGAGACCCAGTACTTC,CAWSVRSGGSQETQYF
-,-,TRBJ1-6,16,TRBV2,TGTGCCAGCAGTGAAGCGCTCACAGCCTATAATTCACCCCTCCACTTT,CASSEALTAYNSPLHF
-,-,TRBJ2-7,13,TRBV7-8,TGTGCCAGCAGCTTAGCGGAGGGGTACGAGCAGTACTTC,CASSLAEGYEQYF
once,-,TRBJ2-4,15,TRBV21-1,TGTGCCAGCAGCAAGAGAGGCCGTCAAGGGGGCATTCAGTACTTC,CASSKRGRQGGIQYF
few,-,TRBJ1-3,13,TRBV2,TGTGCCATCACACCACGCTCTGGAAACACCATATATTTT,CAITPRSGNTIYF
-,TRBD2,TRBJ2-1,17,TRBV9,TGTGCCAGCAGCGTAGGCCATCCTAGCGGGGGTCTAGGCGAGCAGTTCTTC,CASSVGHPSGGLGEQFF
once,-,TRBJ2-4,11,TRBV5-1,TGCGCCAGCAGGGGCGAAAACATTCAGTACTTC,CASRGENIQYF
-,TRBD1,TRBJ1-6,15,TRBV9,TGTGCCAGCAGCATGGGACAGTTCTATAATTCACCCCTCCACTTT,CASSMGQFYNSPLHF
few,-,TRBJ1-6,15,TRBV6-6,TGTGCCAGCAGTTACTCTCTCGGGGGTGTCACACCCCTCCACTTT,CASSYSLGGVTPLHF
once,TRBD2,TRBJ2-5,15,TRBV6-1,TGTGCCAGCAGATTTAGCGGGGGGGCGGGAGAGACCCAGTACTTC,CASRFSGGAGETQYF